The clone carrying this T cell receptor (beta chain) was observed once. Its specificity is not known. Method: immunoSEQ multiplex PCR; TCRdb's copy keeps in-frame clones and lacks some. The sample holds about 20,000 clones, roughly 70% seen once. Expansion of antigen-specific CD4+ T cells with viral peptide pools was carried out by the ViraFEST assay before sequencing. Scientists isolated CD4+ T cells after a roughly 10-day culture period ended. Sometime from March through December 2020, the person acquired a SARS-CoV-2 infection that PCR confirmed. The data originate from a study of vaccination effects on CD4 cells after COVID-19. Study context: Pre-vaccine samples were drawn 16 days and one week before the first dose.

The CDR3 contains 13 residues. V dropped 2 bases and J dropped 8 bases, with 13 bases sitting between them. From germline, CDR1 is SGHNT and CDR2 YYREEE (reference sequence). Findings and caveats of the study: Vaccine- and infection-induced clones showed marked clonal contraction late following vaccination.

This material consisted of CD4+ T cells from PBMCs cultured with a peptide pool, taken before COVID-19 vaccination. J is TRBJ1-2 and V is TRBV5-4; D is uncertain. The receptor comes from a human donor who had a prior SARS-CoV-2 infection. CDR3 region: CASSLSAVVGYTF. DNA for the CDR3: TGTGCCAGCAGCTTATCGGCGGTGGTGGGCTACACCTTC.